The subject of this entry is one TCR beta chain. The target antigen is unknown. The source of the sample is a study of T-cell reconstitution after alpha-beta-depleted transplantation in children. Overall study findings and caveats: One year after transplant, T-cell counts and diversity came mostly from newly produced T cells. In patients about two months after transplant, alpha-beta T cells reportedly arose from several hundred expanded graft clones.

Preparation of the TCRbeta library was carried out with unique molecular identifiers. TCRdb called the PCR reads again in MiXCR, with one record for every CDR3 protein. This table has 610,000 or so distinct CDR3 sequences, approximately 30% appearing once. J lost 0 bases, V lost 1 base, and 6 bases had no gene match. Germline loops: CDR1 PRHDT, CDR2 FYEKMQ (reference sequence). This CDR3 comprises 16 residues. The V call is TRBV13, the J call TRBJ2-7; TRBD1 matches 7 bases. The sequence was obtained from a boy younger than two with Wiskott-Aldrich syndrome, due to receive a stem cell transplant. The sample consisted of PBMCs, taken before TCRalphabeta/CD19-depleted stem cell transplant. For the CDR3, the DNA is TGTGCCAGCAGCTTAGCCCGGGACAGAAGCTCCTACGAGCAGTACTTC. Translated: CASSLARDRSSYEQYF.